One and the same sample provided the 2 T cell receptor beta chains below, sequenced in a study of T cell repertoires in cytomegalovirus infection. Their antigen targets remain unknown. MiXCR, applied by TCRdb to the reads, yields one record per CDR3 protein. The repertoire holds roughly 220,000 distinct CDR3 sequences, roughly 34% seen once, with roughly three fifths in the top ten. The sample in question was CD8+ T cells from cultured PBMCs, obtained from culture after CMV antigen stimulation. The source is a human donor in good health (CMV status not recorded). Some clones in this sample may be carry-over from other donors' samples.

As regards this clonotype: The junction and the germline gene differ at one end; a read error may be behind it. This chain links TRBV7-6 with TRBJ1-5; 8 nucleotides match TRBD1. The germline gives CDR1 SGHVS, CDR2 FNYEAQ. CDR3 length equals 16 residues. This chain's CDR3 is CASSRGLRDRSQPKHF. CDR3 DNA: TGTGCCAGCAGCCGAGGGCTGAGGGACAGGAGTCAGCCCAAGCATTTT.

This clonotype has ten or more counts. This chain links TRBV7-2 with TRBJ2-1; 10 bases align to TRBD2. In germline, CDR1 is SGHTA, CDR2 FQGNSA. CDR3 length equals 16 residues. The V gene end was trimmed by 3 bases and the J gene end by 5 bases; junction bases not matched to a gene: 7. CDR3: CASSLYRTSGDNEQFF. In nucleotides, the CDR3 is TGTGCCAGCAGCTTGTACCGGACTAGCGGCGACAATGAGCAGTTCTTC.